These T cell receptor beta chains were read from a single sample in a study of blood T cell repertoires in COVID-19. Generated by immunoSEQ multiplex PCR, the TCRdb table keeps only in-frame clones and is missing some. This repertoire shows 120,000 or so clones, 85% found once; its top ten account for roughly 30%. Material for sequencing was peripheral blood. These receptors were obtained from a woman aged 80 or over with acute or convalescent COVID-19. The CDR3 runs from the conserved cysteine through the conserved F or W. D genes are given only for firm matches. The size field is filled for only some rows; it gives once, few, many or a size class.

D,J,V,size,CDR3,DNA
TRBD1,TRBJ2-1,TRBV28,-,CAIRRTGSNEQFF,TGTGCCATCCGCCGGACAGGTAGTAATGAGCAGTTCTTC
TRBD1,TRBJ2-1,TRBV2,-,CASYFRDRDHNEQFF,TGTGCCAGTTACTTCCGGGACAGGGACCACAATGAGCAGTTCTTC
-,TRBJ1-5,TRBV6-6,-,CASSYSVQGLQPQHF,TGTGCCAGCAGTTACTCAGTACAGGGTCTGCAGCCCCAGCATTTT
TRBD1,TRBJ1-6,TRBV5-1,-,CASSLESATDRVSPLHF,TGCGCCAGCAGCTTGGAATCCGCCACGGACAGGGTTTCACCCCTCCACTTT
TRBD2,TRBJ2-1,TRBV28,-,CASKPLAGIYNEQFF,TGTGCCAGCAAACCTCTAGCGGGGATTTACAATGAGCAGTTCTTC
-,TRBJ1-1,TRBV7-8,-,CASSSPGVGNTEAFF,TGTGCCAGCAGCTCCCCGGGGGTCGGGAACACTGAAGCTTTCTTT
TRBD1,TRBJ2-1,TRBV7-8,-,CASSPRIGQGAGHEQFF,TGTGCCAGCAGCCCCAGGATCGGACAGGGAGCTGGACATGAGCAGTTCTTC
-,TRBJ2-7,TRBV6-2/TRBV6-3,-,CASSTATSYEQYF,TGTGCCAGCAGTACAGCTACCTCCTACGAGCAGTACTTC
-,TRBJ1-1,TRBV5-4,-,CASSLGQSYTEAFF,TGTGCCAGCAGCTTAGGACAGTCTTACACTGAAGCTTTCTTT
-,TRBJ1-3,TRBV2,-,CASSRTPRGTIYF,TGTGCCAGCTCCAGGACACCCCGAGGCACCATATATTTT
-,TRBJ2-5,TRBV19,-,CASSIQGTGTQYF,TGTGCCAGTAGTATACAGGGAACTGGGACCCAGTACTTC
-,TRBJ2-2,TRBV3-1/TRBV3-2,-,CASRGWRVNTGELFF,TGTGCCAGCAGGGGCTGGCGGGTGAACACCGGGGAGCTGTTTTTT
-,TRBJ1-5,TRBV6-2/TRBV6-3,once,CASSYSSLLSNQPQHF,TGTGCCAGCAGTTACTCGAGCCTGCTTAGCAATCAGCCCCAGCATTTT
-,TRBJ1-1,TRBV5-1,-,CASSLEGADTEAFF,TGCGCCAGCAGCTTGGAAGGGGCCGACACTGAAGCTTTCTTT
TRBD1,TRBJ2-7,TRBV7-9,few,CASSLGQGAYEQYF,TGTGCCAGCAGCTTAGGTCAGGGGGCCTACGAGCAGTACTTC
TRBD1,TRBJ1-3,TRBV10-3,-,CAISEWTGGDRSGNTIYF,TGTGCCATCAGTGAGTGGACAGGGGGTGATCGCTCTGGAAACACCATATATTTT
-,TRBJ2-2,TRBV3-1/TRBV3-2,-,CASSQEAGTRELFF,TGTGCCAGCAGCCAAGAGGCAGGCACCAGGGAGCTGTTTTTT
-,TRBJ1-2,TRBV7-2,once,CASSLAPENYGYTF,TGTGCCAGCAGCTTAGCGCCAGAAAACTATGGCTACACCTTC
-,TRBJ1-4,TRBV5-1,few,CASKPRDEHEKLFF,TGCGCCAGCAAACCCAGGGATGAGCATGAAAAACTGTTTTTT
TRBD1,TRBJ1-5,TRBV28,once,CASSPGTGGGQPQHF,TGTGCCAGCAGTCCCGGGACAGGGGGTGGGCAGCCCCAGCATTTT
-,TRBJ1-2,TRBV29-1,-,CSVCVSSTLCTF,TGCAGCGTTTGTGTTTCTAGCACTTTGTGCACCTTC
-,TRBJ1-5,TRBV7-9,-,CASSLTKEDQPQHF,TGTGCCAGCAGCTTGACGAAAGAGGATCAGCCCCAGCATTTT
-,TRBJ1-4,TRBV10-2,-,CASSDPGGKEKLFF,TGCGCCAGCAGTGATCCGGGGGGCAAAGAAAAACTGTTTTTT
-,TRBJ1-2,TRBV24-1,-,CATNRGNYNYGYTF,TGTGCCACCAACCGGGGAAACTATAACTATGGCTACACCTTC
TRBD1,TRBJ1-1,TRBV2,-,CASSLTGGRYTEAFF,TGTGCCAGCAGTCTTACAGGGGGACGGTACACTGAAGCTTTCTTT